The entry below describes one TCR beta chain. It has no known antigen specificity. Qualities for individual bases were not recorded, and no much larger clone is one base off. This record comes from a study of control samples from healthy donors and cancer patients (TCRdb year 2020). Including the terminal cysteine and phenylalanine, the CDR3 comprises 14 residues. Just the 42-base CDR3 DNA is kept, in frame starting at base 1. Looking up the germline V gene yields CDR1 SGHRS and CDR2 YFSETQ. Trimmed from V: 5 bases; trimmed from J: 4 bases; junction bases lacking a gene match: 7. The library was obtained by the immunoSEQ multiplex PCR assay. In its TCRdb copy, this immuneACCESS table keeps in-frame sequences only and misses some clones. Where compared with another copy, unresolved V genes explain less than half of these, and the others have no known cause. A total of about 140,000 clones appear in this sample, more than 85% of them only once. The top ten clonotypes cover roughly 9% of the sample.

In this chain, TRBV5-1 is recombined with TRBJ2-3, and TRBD1 matches 7 of the central bases. The source material was blood. The receptor's source is a woman aged 25 to 39 in good health. The DNA sequence reads TGCGCCAGCAGTCCGGGACAGAGTTCAGATACGCAGTATTTT. Translated, this is CASSPGQSSDTQYF.